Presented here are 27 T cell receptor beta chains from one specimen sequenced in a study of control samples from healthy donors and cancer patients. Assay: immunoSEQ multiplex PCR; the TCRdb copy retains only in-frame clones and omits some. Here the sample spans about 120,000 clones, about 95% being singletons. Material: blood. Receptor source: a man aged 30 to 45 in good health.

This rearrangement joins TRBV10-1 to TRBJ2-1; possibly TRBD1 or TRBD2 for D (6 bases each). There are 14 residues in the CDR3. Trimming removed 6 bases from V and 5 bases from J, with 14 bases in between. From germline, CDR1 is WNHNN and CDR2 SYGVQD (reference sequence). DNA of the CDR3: TGCGCCAGCAGCCCTCGGGGGCTGGACAATGAGCAGTTCTTC. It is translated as CASSPRGLDNEQFF.

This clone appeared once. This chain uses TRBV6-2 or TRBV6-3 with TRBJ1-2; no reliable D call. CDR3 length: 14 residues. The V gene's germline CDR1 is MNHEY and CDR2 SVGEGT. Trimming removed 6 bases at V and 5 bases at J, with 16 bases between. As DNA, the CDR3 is TGTGCCAGCAGCACCGGGTCCGTAATTTATGGCTACACCTTC. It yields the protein CASSTGSVIYGYTF.

CDR3 nucleotides: TGTGCCAGCAGCTCACGACTAGCGGGGGGGGTATCGAATGAGCAGTTCTTC. Its translation: CASSSRLAGGVSNEQFF. This chain uses TRBV7-2 with TRBJ2-1; 14 nucleotides match TRBD2. CDR3 size: 17 residues. After removal of 4 bases from V and 7 bases from J, the junction contained 9 bases not matched to a gene. Germline-derived CDR1 and CDR2 are SGHTA and FQGNSA.

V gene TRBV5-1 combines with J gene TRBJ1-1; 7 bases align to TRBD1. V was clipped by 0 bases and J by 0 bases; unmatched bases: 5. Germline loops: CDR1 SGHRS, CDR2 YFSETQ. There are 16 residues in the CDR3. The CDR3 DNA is TGCGCCAGCAGCTTGGCCCCACAGGGGTTGAACACTGAAGCTTTCTTT. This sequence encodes CASSLAPQGLNTEAFF. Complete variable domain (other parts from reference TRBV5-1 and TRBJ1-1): KAGVTQTPRYLIKTRGQQVTLSCSPISGHRSVSWYQQTPGQGLQFLFEYFSETQRNKGNFPGRFSGRQFSNSRSEMNVSTLELGDSALYLCASSLAPQGLNTEAFFGQGTRLTVV.

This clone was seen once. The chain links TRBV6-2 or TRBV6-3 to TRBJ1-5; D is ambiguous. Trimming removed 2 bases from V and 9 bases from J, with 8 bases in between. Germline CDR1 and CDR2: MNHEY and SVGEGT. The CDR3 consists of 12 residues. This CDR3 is CASSYIGGPQHF. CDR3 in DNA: TGTGCCAGCAGTTACATAGGCGGGCCCCAGCATTTT.

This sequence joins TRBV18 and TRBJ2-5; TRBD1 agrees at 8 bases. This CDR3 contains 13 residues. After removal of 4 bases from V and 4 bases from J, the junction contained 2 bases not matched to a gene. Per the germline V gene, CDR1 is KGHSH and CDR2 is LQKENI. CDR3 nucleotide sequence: TGTGCCAGCTCACTCGACAGGGGAGAGACCCAGTACTTC. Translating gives CASSLDRGETQYF.

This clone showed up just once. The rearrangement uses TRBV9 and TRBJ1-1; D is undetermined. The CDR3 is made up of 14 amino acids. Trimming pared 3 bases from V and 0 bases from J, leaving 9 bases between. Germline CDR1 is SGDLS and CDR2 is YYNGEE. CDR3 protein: CASSGDGMNTEAFF. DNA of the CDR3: TGTGCCAGCAGCGGAGACGGGATGAACACTGAAGCTTTCTTT.

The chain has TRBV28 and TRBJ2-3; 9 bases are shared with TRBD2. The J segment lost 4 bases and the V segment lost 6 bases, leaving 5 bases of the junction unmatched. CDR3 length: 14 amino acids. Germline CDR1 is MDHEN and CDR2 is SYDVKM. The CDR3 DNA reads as TGTGCCAGCAGAGGGCGGGGGGGGGCAGATACGCAGTATTTT. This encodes CASRGRGGADTQYF.

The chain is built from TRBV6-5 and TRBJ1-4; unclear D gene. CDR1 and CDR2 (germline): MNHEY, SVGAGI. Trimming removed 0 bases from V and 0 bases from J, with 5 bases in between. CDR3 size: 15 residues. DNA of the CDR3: TGTGCCAGCAGTTACTCATTTGCAACTAATGAAAAACTGTTTTTT. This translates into CASSYSFATNEKLFF.

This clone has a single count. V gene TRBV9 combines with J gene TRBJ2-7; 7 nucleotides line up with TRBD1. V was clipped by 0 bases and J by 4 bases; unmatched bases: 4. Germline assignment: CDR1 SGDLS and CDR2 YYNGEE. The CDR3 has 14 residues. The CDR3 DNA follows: TGTGCCAGCAGCGTAGGACCGACAGGGTACGAGCAGTACTTC. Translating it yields CASSVGPTGYEQYF.

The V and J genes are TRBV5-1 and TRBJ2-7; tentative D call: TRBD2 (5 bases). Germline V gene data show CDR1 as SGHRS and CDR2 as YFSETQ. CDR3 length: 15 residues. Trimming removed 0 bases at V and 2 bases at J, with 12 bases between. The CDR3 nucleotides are TGCGCCAGCAGCTTGGGCCTCCGGGGTCCCTACGAGCAGTACTTC. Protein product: CASSLGLRGPYEQYF.

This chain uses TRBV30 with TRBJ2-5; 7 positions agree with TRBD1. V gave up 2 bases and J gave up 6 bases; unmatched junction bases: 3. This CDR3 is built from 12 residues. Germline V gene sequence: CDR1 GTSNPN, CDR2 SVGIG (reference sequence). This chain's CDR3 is CAWSRQGKTQYF. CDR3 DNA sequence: TGTGCCTGGAGTCGACAGGGAAAGACCCAGTACTTC.

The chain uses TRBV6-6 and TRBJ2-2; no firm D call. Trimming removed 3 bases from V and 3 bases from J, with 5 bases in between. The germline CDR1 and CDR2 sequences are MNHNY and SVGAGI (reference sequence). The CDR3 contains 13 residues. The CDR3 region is CASSYSYTGELFF. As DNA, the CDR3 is TGTGCCAGCAGTTATTCTTACACCGGGGAGCTGTTTTTT.

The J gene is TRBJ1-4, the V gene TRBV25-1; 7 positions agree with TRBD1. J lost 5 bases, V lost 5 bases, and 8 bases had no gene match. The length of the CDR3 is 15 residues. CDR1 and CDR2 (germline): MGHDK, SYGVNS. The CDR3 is CASSPRDRTNEKLFF. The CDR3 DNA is TGTGCCAGCAGTCCCCGGGACAGAACCAATGAAAAACTGTTTTTT.

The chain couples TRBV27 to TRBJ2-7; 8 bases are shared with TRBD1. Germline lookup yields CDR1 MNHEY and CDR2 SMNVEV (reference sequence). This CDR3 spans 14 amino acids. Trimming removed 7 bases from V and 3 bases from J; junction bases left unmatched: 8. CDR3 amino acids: CASTNRGKHYEQYF. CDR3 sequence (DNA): TGTGCCAGCACCAACAGGGGGAAGCACTACGAGCAGTACTTC.

DNA of the CDR3: TGTGCCAGCAGTCTCGGCCAGGGCCCCACAGATACGCAGTATTTT. Residues: CASSLGQGPTDTQYF. J is TRBJ2-3 and V is TRBV27, with D possibly TRBD1 on 5 matching bases. This CDR3 contains 15 residues. CDR1 MNHEY and CDR2 SMNVEV come from the germline V gene (reference sequence). V lost 5 bases and J lost 2, with 14 bases in between.

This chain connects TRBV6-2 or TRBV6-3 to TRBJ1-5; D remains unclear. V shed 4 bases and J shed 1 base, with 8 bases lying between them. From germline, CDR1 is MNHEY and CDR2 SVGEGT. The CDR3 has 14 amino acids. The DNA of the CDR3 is TGTGCCAGCAGTTTCATGGGGAGCAATCAGCCCCAGCATTTT. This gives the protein CASSFMGSNQPQHF.

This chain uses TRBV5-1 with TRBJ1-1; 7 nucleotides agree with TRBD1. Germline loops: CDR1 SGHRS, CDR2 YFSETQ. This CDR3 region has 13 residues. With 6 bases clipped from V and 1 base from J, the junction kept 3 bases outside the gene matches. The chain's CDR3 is CASKRQGNTEAFF. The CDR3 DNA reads TGCGCCAGCAAAAGACAGGGGAACACTGAAGCTTTCTTT.

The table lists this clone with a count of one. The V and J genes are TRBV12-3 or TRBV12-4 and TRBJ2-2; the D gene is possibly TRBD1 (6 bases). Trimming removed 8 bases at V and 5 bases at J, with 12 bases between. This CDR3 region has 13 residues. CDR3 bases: TGTGCCAGCTTGGGGGCGCAGACCGGGGAGCTGTTTTTT. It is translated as CASLGAQTGELFF.

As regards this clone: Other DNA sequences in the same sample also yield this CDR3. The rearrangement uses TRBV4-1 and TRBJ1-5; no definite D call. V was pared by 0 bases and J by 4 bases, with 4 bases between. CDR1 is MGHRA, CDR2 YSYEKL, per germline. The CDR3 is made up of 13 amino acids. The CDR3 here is CASSQDRNQPQHF. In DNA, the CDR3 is TGCGCCAGCAGCCAAGATCGTAATCAGCCCCAGCATTTT.

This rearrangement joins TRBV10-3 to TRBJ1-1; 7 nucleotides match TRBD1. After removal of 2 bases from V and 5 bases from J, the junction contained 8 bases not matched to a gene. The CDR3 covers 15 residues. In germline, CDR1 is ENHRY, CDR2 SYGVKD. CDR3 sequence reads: CAISEGRQGETEAFF. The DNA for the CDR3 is TGTGCCATCAGTGAGGGGAGACAGGGCGAGACTGAAGCTTTCTTT.

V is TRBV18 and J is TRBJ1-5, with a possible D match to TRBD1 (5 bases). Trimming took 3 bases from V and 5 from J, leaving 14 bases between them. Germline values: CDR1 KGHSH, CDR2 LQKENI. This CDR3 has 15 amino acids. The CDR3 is CASSPGPHRDQPQHF. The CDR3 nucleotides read TGTGCCAGCTCACCGGGGCCCCATAGAGATCAGCCCCAGCATTTT.

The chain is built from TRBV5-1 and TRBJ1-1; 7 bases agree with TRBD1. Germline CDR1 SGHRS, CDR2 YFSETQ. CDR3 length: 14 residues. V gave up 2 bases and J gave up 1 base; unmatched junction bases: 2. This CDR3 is CASSFGTANTEAFF. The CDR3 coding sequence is TGCGCCAGCAGCTTCGGGACAGCGAACACTGAAGCTTTCTTT.

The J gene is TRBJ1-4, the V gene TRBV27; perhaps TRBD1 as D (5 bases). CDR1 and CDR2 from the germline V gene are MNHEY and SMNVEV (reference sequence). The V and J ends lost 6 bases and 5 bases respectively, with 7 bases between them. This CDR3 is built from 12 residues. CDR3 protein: CASRGVNEKLFF. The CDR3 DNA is TGTGCCAGCAGAGGGGTAAATGAAAAACTGTTTTTT.

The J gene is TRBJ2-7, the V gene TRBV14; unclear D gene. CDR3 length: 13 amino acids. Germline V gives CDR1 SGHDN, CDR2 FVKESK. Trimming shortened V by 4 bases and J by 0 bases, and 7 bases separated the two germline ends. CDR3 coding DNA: TGTGCCAGCAGCCCTGACCTCTCCTACGAGCAGTACTTC. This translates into CASSPDLSYEQYF.

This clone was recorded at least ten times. The CDR3 loop reads CASSQAHVGVLYEQYF. DNA for the CDR3: TGTGCCAGCAGCCAAGCCCACGTAGGGGTCCTCTACGAGCAGTACTTC. The J gene is TRBJ2-7, the V gene TRBV3-1 (or the pseudogene TRBV3-2); TRBD1 might be the D (5 bases). From germline, CDR1 is LGHDT and CDR2 YNNKEL (reference sequence). The V end was cut by 1 base, the J end by 3 bases, with 16 bases between. This CDR3 region has 16 residues.

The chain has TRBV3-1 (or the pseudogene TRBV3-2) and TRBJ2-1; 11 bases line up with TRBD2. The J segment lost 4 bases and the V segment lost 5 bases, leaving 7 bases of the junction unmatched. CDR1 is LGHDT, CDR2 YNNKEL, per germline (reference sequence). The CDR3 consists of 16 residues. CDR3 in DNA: TGTGCCAGCAGCGACCCGACTAGCGGGGTTTACAATGAGCAGTTCTTC. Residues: CASSDPTSGVYNEQFF.